This note documents a single TCR beta chain sequence. Its cognate antigen has yet to be identified. Qualities for individual bases were not recorded, and no much larger clone is one base off. The source of the sample is a study of blood T cell repertoires in COVID-19 (dated by TCRdb to 2020 to 2021). Context from the whole study: The collaborator samples originated in the United States, Italy and Spain and spanned the acute and convalescent phases of COVID-19. The material from the prospective study consisted of cDNA or gDNA derived from T cells, B-cell-depleted T cells, or PBMCs. Where HLA class I and class II types were available, the types were taken from metadata supplied by the sample provider, not from assay-based typing. The dataset comprised deeply sampled blood TCRbeta repertoires from subjects exposed to, actively infected with, or recovered from COVID-19. Sample metadata almost always included a de-identified subject ID, COVID-19 status, age in years and sex. The samples were drawn from two sources: the first 160 participants of the ongoing ImmuneRACE study, and some 1,300 subjects contributed by 6 global collaborators. A freely available public database, intended as a resource for researchers studying the immune response to SARS-CoV-2, is where the repertoires were released.

Relative to germline, V is missing 4 bases and J is missing 4 bases, with 16 bases of the junction outside any gene match. The germline V gene gives CDR1 as MDHEN and CDR2 as SYDVKM. Measured from the cysteine to the phenylalanine, the CDR3 is 17 residues long. The kept DNA is CDR3 alone, 51 bases in frame from the first base. TCRbeta CDR3 regions were amplified from genomic DNA by means of the immunoSEQ Assay, a bias-controlled multiplex PCR. The authors' analysis ran thus. Nucleated cell counts per sample were estimated from amplification of reference gene primers within the assay. Sequence reads were collapsed and filtered to measure the absolute abundance of every unique TCRbeta CDR3 rearrangement. Productive Simpson clonality was computed per sample as the square root of Simpson's diversity index over productive rearrangements. Not all clones reach the TCRdb copy of this immuneACCESS table, which keeps in-frame sequences only. Checked studies attribute under half of the gap to unresolved V genes and leave the rest unexplained. The V and J calls and clone size come from that table; D and trimming were worked out from the DNA. This sample has under 20,000 clones in its table, and about 90% of those were observed once. Under 8.5% of the sample comes from the top ten.

The collaborating institutions used their own protocols to collect whole blood in K2EDTA tubes. For TCRbeta analysis, collaborators shipped samples as frozen whole blood, isolated PBMCs, or DNA extracted from either of those sample types. The study at large found these results: The amount of clinical and demographic metadata varied by source and participant and was provided uncurated.

The chain is made from TRBV28 and TRBJ2-7; 7 central nucleotides agree with TRBD2. Sequencing was carried out using peripheral blood. The clonotype was recovered from a human donor with active COVID-19. The donor label of this sample is uncertain. The CDR3 here reads CASSSKRLAPYPYEQYF. The nucleotide sequence is TGTGCCAGCAGTTCGAAAAGACTAGCTCCTTACCCTTACGAGCAGTACTTC. Supplemented by the reference TRBV28 and TRBJ2-7 proteins around the CDR3, the complete variable domain is DVKVTQSSRYLVKRTGEKVFLECVQDMDHENMFWYRQDPGLGLRLIYFSYDVKMKEKGDIPEGYSVSREKKERFSLILESASTNQTSMYLCASSSKRLAPYPYEQYFGPGTRLTVT.